This T cell receptor (beta chain) was observed in a study of cytomegalovirus exposure and HLA in healthy donors. Study details: A subsequent analysis reported that the 95 to 150 validation repertoires were produced on the same platform that had also been used for the approximately 710 first-cohort repertoires.

Sequencing used immunoSEQ multiplex PCR; TCRdb keeps in-frame clones, though not all of them. In the table there are about 73,000 clones, just under 95% of which are singletons. Findings and limits, study-wide: In vitro checks showed that a few CMV-associated chains really do target CMV antigens. Most TCR sequences showed up rarely, but some public TCRs showed up in many donors.

It was the roughly 130-subject validation cohort, separate from the approximately 620-subject first cohort, to which the donors belonged. This clone was seen just once. Its specificity is not known. This TCR was recovered from a woman aged 18-29 years in good health and CMV-seropositive. The material sequenced was PBMCs.

CDR3 sequence: CASSQTDRGYGYTF. CDR3 nucleotide sequence: TGCGCCAGCAGCCAGACCGACAGGGGTTATGGCTACACCTTC. The chain links TRBV4-3 to TRBJ1-2; 8 bases fit TRBD1. Germline values: CDR1 LGHNA, CDR2 YSLEER. V trimming: 3 bases; J trimming: 5 bases; junction bases outside the gene matches: 5. CDR3 length: 14 residues.